The 14 T cell receptor beta chains given below trace back to one sample, sequenced in a study of response to subunit inactivated influenza vaccine. TCRdb independently ran MiXCR on the RT-PCR reads; one entry per CDR3 protein. The sample has some 600,000 distinct CDR3 sequences, 13% to 15% seen once. Sequences were derived from PBMCs from blood, sampled 14 to 15 days before vaccination. The receptors come from a man between 45 and 60 years old who received an inactivated influenza vaccine.

This clonotype has just a few counts. The chain couples TRBV9 to TRBJ2-7, with 11 positions matching TRBD2. V shed 2 bases and J 5 bases; nucleotides not matched to a gene: 3. Germline values: CDR1 SGDLS, CDR2 YYNGEE. The CDR3 is 14 residues long. The CDR3 is CASSVSGRAHEQYF. CDR3 bases: TGTGCCAGCAGCGTTAGCGGGAGGGCCCACGAGCAGTACTTC.

The V call is TRBV3-1, the J call TRBJ2-1, with 8 bases matching TRBD2. Trimming removed 1 base from V and 9 bases from J; junction bases left unmatched: 11. The CDR3 loop spans 16 amino acids. Germline V gene data show CDR1 as LGHDT and CDR2 as YNNKEL (reference sequence). CDR3 sequence reads: CASSQVGSGGLGEQFF. The CDR3 coding sequence is TGTGCCAGCAGCCAAGTAGGCAGCGGGGGACTGGGTGAGCAGTTCTTC.

This sequence joins TRBV7-2 and TRBJ2-7; no reliable D call. V was cut by 1 base and J by 3 bases, with 7 bases left in between. This CDR3 is 13 amino acids long. Germline lookup yields CDR1 SGHTA and CDR2 FQGNSA. The CDR3 nucleotides are TGTGCCAGCAGCTTAGGGGCTTTCTACGAGCAGTACTTC. The encoded protein is CASSLGAFYEQYF.

This clonotype has ten or more counts. The chain carries TRBV15 and TRBJ2-3; D possibly corresponds to TRBD2 (5 bases). This CDR3 region has 13 residues. In germline, CDR1 is LNHNV, CDR2 YYDKDF (reference sequence). V was clipped by 3 bases and J by 7 bases, with 11 bases between them. CDR3 residues: CATSREAVYTQYF. CDR3 sequence (DNA): TGTGCCACCAGCAGGGAGGCAGTATATACGCAGTATTTT.

The table lists this clonotype with a few counts. This chain connects TRBV5-5 to TRBJ2-7; the D call may be TRBD1 or TRBD2 (5 bases each). The length of the CDR3 is 14 residues. V was cut by 2 bases and J by 5 bases, with 14 bases left in between. Germline V gene data show CDR1 as SGHKS and CDR2 as YYEKEE (reference sequence). In nucleotides, the CDR3 is TGTGCCAGCAGCTTATACGGGACGGACCACGAGCAGTACTTC. Its translation: CASSLYGTDHEQYF.

The gene calls are TRBV11-2 and TRBJ2-3; D unclear. Trimming took 2 bases from V and 0 from J, leaving 15 bases between them. The CDR3 is 17 amino acids. Germline loops: CDR1 SGHAT, CDR2 FQNNGV. The CDR3 is CASSLSPIYPSTDTQYF. In DNA, the CDR3 is TGTGCCAGCAGCTTATCCCCCATTTACCCTAGCACAGATACGCAGTATTTT.

This clonotype was seen more than once but under ten times. The chain uses TRBV6-2 or TRBV6-3 and TRBJ2-6; maybe TRBD1 (6 bases). Germline CDR1 reads MNHEY; CDR2 reads SVGEGT. The length of the CDR3 is 17 residues. V lost 6 bases and J 3 bases, leaving 18 bases between the germline ends. CDR3 DNA: TGTGCCAGCAGCCCCGAGCCATACAGGGTTGGGGCCAACGTCCTGACTTTC. This encodes CASSPEPYRVGANVLTF.

The rearrangement joins TRBV11-2 to TRBJ2-3, with TRBD1 identical over 9 bases. With 3 bases clipped from V and 0 bases from J, the junction kept 13 bases outside the gene matches. In germline, CDR1 is SGHAT, CDR2 FQNNGV. CDR3 length: 19 amino acids. The CDR3 region has the DNA TGTGCCAGCAGCTTGGACAGGGGTCTTTACCTTTCTAGCACAGATACGCAGTATTTT. Translating gives CASSLDRGLYLSSTDTQYF.

V gene TRBV10-3 combines with J gene TRBJ2-1, with 7 bases lining up with TRBD2. CDR3 size: 14 residues. The ends lost 3 bases at V and 9 bases at J; junction bases unmatched: 8. In germline, CDR1 is ENHRY, CDR2 SYGVKD. Written as DNA, the CDR3 is TGTGCCATCAGTGATTCGGCAGGGAGGGGTGAGCAGTTCTTC. This translates into CAISDSAGRGEQFF.

The gene calls are TRBV19 and TRBJ1-1; the D is unclear. CDR3 length: 12 amino acids. The germline V gene has CDR1 LNHDA and CDR2 SQIVND (reference sequence). Trimming pared 6 bases from V and 5 bases from J, leaving 10 bases between. CDR3 region: CASRARGTEAFF. CDR3 bases: TGTGCCAGTAGGGCTCGGGGTACTGAAGCTTTCTTT.

There are many counts of this clonotype. The chain recombines TRBV20-1 with TRBJ2-1; D may be TRBD2 (6 bases). The V gene's germline CDR1 is DFQATT and CDR2 SNEGSKA (reference sequence). Deletions cut 3 bases from V and 8 bases from J, with 17 bases between. This CDR3 region has 14 residues. The CDR3 loop reads CSARTGEGRDEQFF. The CDR3 DNA sequence: TGCAGTGCTAGGACGGGAGAGGGGCGCGATGAGCAGTTCTTC.

This clonotype was seen a handful of times. The chain uses TRBV15 and TRBJ2-5; D gene unclear. The CDR3 contains 16 residues. Germline assignment: CDR1 LNHNV and CDR2 YYDKDF (reference sequence). Trimming took 0 bases from V and 5 from J, leaving 16 bases between them. This chain's CDR3 is CATSRDYPRLGETQYF. CDR3 bases: TGTGCCACCAGCAGAGATTATCCCAGACTGGGGGAGACCCAGTACTTC.

The table lists this clonotype with a few counts. V gene TRBV7-9 combines with J gene TRBJ2-7; D ambiguous. This CDR3 has 16 residues. CDR1 SEHNR and CDR2 FQNEAQ come from the germline V gene (reference sequence). V dropped 2 bases and J dropped 2 bases, with 16 bases sitting between them. The chain's CDR3 is CASSLPPLSRPYEQYF. The CDR3 DNA sequence: TGTGCCAGCAGCTTACCGCCTTTAAGTAGACCCTACGAGCAGTACTTC.

A few counts support this clonotype. The CDR3 nucleotides read TGCAGCGTTAGCGGGAGGTTAGTCAATGAGCAGTTCTTC. Protein: CSVSGRLVNEQFF. The gene calls are TRBV29-1 and TRBJ2-1; 9 bases align to TRBD2. The CDR3 is 13 residues long. Germline V gene sequence: CDR1 SQVTM, CDR2 ANQGSEA. Unmatched junction bases numbered 5, after V lost 5 bases and J lost 6 bases.